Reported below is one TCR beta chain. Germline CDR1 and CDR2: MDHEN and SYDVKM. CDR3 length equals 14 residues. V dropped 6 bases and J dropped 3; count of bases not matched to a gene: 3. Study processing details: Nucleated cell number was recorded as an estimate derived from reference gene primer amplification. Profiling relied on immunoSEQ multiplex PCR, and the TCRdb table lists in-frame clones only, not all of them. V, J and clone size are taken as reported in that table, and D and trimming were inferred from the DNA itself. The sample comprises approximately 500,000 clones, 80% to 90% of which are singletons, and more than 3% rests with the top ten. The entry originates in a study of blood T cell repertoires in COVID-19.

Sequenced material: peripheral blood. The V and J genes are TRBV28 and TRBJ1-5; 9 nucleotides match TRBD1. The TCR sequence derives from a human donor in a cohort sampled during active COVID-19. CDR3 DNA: TGTGCCAGCAGAGGACAGGGGAACAATCAGCCCCAGCATTTT. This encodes CASRGQGNNQPQHF.